These 5 T cell receptor beta chains originate from one sample sequenced in a study of cytomegalovirus exposure and HLA in healthy donors. Sequencing used immunoSEQ multiplex PCR; TCRdb keeps in-frame clones, though not all of them. Among fewer than 120,000 clones, roughly nine tenths were seen once, and the ten largest hold about 2%. The sample was PBMCs. These receptors were obtained from a woman between 18 and 29 years old in good health and CMV-seronegative.

The J gene is TRBJ2-7, the V gene TRBV11-1; TRBD1 matches at 8 bases. V dropped 2 bases and J dropped 3; count of bases not matched to a gene: 12. The CDR3 is made up of 17 amino acids. Germline CDR1 is SGHAT and CDR2 is FQDESV (reference sequence). CDR3 protein: CASSLSPLPGQGYEQYF. The CDR3 DNA follows: TGTGCCAGCAGCTTATCCCCTCTCCCCGGACAGGGCTACGAGCAGTACTTC.

The chain uses TRBV5-1 and TRBJ1-2; tentatively, D is TRBD1 (6 bases). The germline CDR1 and CDR2 sequences are SGHRS and YFSETQ. V lost 0 bases and J 2 bases, leaving 20 bases between the germline ends. The CDR3 extends over 18 amino acids. CDR3 residues: CASSLAEWGLRSNYGYTF. The CDR3 nucleotides read TGCGCCAGCAGCTTGGCTGAATGGGGGCTACGATCCAACTATGGCTACACCTTC.

The J gene is TRBJ1-2, the V gene TRBV29-1, with 10 bases that match TRBD1. CDR3 length: 15 residues. From germline, CDR1 is SQVTM and CDR2 ANQGSEA. The V gene end was trimmed by 0 bases and the J gene end by 8 bases; junction bases not matched to a gene: 9. DNA for the CDR3: TGCAGCGTTGAAGATGCGACAGGGGGCTATCGGGGCTACACCTTC. Amino acids: CSVEDATGGYRGYTF. Filled out from reference TRBV29-1 and TRBJ1-2, the complete variable domain reads SAVISQKPSRDICQRGTSLTIQCQVDSQVTMMFWYRQQPGQSLTLIATANQGSEATYESGFVIDKFPISRPNLTFSTLTVSNMSPEDSSIYLCSVEDATGGYRGYTFGSGTRLTVV.

The chain has TRBV2 and TRBJ2-3, with TRBD1 as a possible D gene (6 bases). CDR1 and CDR2 from the germline V gene are SNHLY and FYNNEI. The V gene lost 3 bases and the J gene lost 2 bases, with 18 bases spanning the gap. This CDR3 spans 17 amino acids. The CDR3 nucleotides are TGTGCCAGCAGTGACCTAAAGGGGGTCCCCTACACAGATACGCAGTATTTT. Translation gives CASSDLKGVPYTDTQYF. Variable domain in full (rest from reference TRBV2 and TRBJ2-3): EPEVTQTPSHQVTQMGQEVILRCVPISNHLYFYWYRQILGQKVEFLVSFYNNEISEKSEIFDDQFSVERPDGSNFTLKIRSTKLEDSAMYFCASSDLKGVPYTDTQYFGPGTRLTVL.

This clone was counted a single time. The chain uses TRBV15 and TRBJ2-5, with D perhaps matching TRBD2 (5 bases). Trimming took 2 bases from V and 4 from J, leaving 14 bases between them. CDR1 LNHNV and CDR2 YYDKDF come from the germline V gene (reference sequence). This CDR3 spans 15 amino acids. CDR3 sequence reads: CATSRRSGEPETQYF. CDR3 bases: TGTGCCACCAGCAGACGTTCCGGGGAGCCAGAGACCCAGTACTTC.